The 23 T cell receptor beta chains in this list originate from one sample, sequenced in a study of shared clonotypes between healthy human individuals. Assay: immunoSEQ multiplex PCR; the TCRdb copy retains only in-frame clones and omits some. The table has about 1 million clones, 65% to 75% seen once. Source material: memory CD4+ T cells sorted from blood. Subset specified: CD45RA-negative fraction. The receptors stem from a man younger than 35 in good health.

CDR3 DNA: TGTGCCAGTACCCCGGGGGGACAGCTTGAGGTCGGGGAGCTGTTTTTT. Its protein product is CASTPGGQLEVGELFF. This chain joins TRBV19 and TRBJ2-2, with D possibly called TRBD1 or TRBD2 (7 bases each). Trimming stripped 7 bases from V and 7 bases from J, with 22 bases between. CDR1 and CDR2 (germline): LNHDA, SQIVND (reference sequence). This CDR3 has 16 residues.

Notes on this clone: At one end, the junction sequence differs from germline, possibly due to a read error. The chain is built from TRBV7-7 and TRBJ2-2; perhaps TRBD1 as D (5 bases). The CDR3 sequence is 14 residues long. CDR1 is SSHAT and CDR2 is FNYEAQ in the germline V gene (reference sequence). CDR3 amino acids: CASSRTPNTGELFF. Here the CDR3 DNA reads TGTGCTAGCAGTCGGACACCTAACACCGGGGAGCTGTTTTTT.

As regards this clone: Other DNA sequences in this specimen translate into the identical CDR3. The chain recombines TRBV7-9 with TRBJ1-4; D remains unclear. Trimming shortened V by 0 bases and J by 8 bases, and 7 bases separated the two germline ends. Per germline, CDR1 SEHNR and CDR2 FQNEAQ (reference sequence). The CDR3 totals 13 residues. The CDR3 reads CASSLAGNEKLFF. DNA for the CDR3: TGTGCCAGCAGCTTAGCAGGAAACGAAAAACTGTTTTTT.

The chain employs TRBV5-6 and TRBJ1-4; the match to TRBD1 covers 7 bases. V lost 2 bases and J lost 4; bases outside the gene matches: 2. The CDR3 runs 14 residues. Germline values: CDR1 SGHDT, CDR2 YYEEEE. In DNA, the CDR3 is TGTGCCAGCAGCTTACAGGGGATTAATGAAAAACTGTTTTTT. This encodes CASSLQGINEKLFF.

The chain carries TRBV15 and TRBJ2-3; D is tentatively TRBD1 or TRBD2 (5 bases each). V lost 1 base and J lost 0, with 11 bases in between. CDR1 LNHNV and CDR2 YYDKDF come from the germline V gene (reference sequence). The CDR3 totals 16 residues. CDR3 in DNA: TGTGCCACCAGCAGAGGGGGCCTAGCTAGCACAGATACGCAGTATTTT. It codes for CATSRGGLASTDTQYF.

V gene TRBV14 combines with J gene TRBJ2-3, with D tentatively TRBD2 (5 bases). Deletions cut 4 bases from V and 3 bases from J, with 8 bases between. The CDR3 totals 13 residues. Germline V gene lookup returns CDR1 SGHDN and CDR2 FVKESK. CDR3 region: CASSLPGTDTQYF. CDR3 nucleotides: TGTGCCAGCAGCCTCCCGGGGACAGATACGCAGTATTTT.

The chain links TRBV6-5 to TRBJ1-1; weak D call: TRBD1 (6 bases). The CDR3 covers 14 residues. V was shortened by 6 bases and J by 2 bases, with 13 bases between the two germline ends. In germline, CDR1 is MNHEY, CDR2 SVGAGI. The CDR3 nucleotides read TGTGCCAGCAGGGCGCAGGGGCCTAACACTGAAGCTTTCTTT. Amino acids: CASRAQGPNTEAFF.

CDR3 amino acids: CASTRDRGNTEAFF. Here the CDR3 DNA reads TGTGCCAGCACCAGAGACAGGGGGAACACTGAAGCTTTCTTT. The chain joins TRBV2 to TRBJ1-1; TRBD1 matches at 8 bases. The CDR3 has 14 amino acids. Looked up from germline, CDR1 is SNHLY and CDR2 is FYNNEI. J was trimmed by 1 base and V by 7 bases; bases with no gene match: 5. Full variable domain (missing parts from reference TRBV2 and TRBJ1-1): EPEVTQTPSHQVTQMGQEVILRCVPISNHLYFYWYRQILGQKVEFLVSFYNNEISEKSEIFDDQFSVERPDGSNFTLKIRSTKLEDSAMYFCASTRDRGNTEAFFGQGTRLTVV.

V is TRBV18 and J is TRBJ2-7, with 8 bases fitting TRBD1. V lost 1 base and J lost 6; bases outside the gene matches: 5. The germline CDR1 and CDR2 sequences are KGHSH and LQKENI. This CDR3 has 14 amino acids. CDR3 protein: CASSPQQGDSEQYF. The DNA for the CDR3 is TGTGCCAGCTCACCACAACAGGGGGATTCCGAGCAGTACTTC.

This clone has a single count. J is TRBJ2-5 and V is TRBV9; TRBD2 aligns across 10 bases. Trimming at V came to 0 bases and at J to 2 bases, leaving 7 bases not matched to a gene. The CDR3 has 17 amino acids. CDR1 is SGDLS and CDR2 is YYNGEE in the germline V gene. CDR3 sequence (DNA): TGTGCCAGCAGCGTAGGCCTAGCGGGGGTCCGACAAGAGACCCAGTACTTC. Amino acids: CASSVGLAGVRQETQYF.

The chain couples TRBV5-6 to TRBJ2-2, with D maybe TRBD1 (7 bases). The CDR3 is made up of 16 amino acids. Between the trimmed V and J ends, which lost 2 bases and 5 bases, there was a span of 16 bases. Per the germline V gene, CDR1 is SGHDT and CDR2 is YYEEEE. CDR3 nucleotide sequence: TGTGCCAGCAGCTTTTTTGACAGGGCGGGGACCGGGGAGCTGTTTTTT. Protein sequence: CASSFFDRAGTGELFF.

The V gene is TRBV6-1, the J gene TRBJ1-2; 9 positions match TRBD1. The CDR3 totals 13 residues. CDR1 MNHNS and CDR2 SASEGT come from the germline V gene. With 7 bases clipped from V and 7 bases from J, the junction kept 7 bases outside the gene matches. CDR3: CASKKQGARGYTF. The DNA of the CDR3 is TGTGCCAGCAAAAAACAGGGGGCGCGTGGCTACACCTTC.

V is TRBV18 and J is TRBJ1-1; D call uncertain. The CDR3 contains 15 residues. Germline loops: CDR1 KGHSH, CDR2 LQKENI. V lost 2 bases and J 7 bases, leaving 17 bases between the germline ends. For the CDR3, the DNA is TGTGCCAGCTCACCAGGGTTCCCGGCCGCCGGTGAAGCTTTCTTT. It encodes CASSPGFPAAGEAFF. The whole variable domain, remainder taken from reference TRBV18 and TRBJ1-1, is NAGVMQNPRHLVRRRGQEARLRCSPMKGHSHVYWYRQLPEEGLKFMVYLQKENIIDESGMPKERFSAEFPKEGPSILRIQQVVRGDSAAYFCASSPGFPAAGEAFFGQGTRLTVV.

CDR3 sequence: CASSLGRANYGYTF. The CDR3 DNA reads as TGTGCCAGCAGTTTAGGCAGGGCTAACTATGGCTACACCTTC. The chain is built from TRBV27 and TRBJ1-2; tentatively, D is TRBD1 (5 bases). The CDR3 extends over 14 amino acids. Trimming shortened V by 2 bases and J by 0 bases, and 7 bases separated the two germline ends. The V gene's germline CDR1 is MNHEY and CDR2 SMNVEV (reference sequence).

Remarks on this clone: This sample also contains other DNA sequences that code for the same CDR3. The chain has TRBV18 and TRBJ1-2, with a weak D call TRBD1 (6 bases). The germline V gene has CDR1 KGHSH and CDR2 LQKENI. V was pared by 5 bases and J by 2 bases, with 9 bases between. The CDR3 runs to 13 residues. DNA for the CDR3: TGTGCCAGCTCAGCGGGACAAAACTATGGCTACACCTTC. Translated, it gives CASSAGQNYGYTF.

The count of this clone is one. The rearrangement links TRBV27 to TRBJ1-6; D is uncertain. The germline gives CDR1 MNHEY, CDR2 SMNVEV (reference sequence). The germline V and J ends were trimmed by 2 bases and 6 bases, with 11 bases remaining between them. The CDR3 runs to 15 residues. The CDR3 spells CASSLEGWGNSPLHF. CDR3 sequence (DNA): TGTGCCAGCAGTTTAGAAGGGTGGGGTAATTCACCCCTCCACTTT.

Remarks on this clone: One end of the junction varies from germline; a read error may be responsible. CDR3 loop: CSARVELETFF. CDR3 sequence (DNA): TGCAGTGCTAGGGTTGAACTTGAAACTTTCTTT. The rearrangement uses TRBV20-1 and TRBJ1-1; D not resolved. The length of the CDR3 is 11 residues. Germline V gene sequence: CDR1 DFQATT, CDR2 SNEGSKA (reference sequence).

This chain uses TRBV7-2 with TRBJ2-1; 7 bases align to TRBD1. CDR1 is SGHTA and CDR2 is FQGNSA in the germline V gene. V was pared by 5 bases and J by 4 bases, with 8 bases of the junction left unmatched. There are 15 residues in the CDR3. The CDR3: CASSPGGYPYNEQFF. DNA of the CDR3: TGTGCCAGCAGCCCAGGGGGTTACCCATACAATGAGCAGTTCTTC.

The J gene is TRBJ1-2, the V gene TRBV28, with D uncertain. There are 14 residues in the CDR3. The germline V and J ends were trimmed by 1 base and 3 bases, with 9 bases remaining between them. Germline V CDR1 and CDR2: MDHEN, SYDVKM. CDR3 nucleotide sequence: TGTGCCAGCAGTTTATCCGGGCAGCACTATGGCTACACCTTC. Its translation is CASSLSGQHYGYTF.

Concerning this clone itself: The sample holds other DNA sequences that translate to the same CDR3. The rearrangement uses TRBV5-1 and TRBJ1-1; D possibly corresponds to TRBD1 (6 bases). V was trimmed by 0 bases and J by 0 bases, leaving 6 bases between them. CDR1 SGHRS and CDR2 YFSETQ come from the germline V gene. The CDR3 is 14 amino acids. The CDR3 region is CASSLDRVNTEAFF. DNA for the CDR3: TGCGCCAGCAGCTTGGACAGGGTGAACACTGAAGCTTTCTTT.

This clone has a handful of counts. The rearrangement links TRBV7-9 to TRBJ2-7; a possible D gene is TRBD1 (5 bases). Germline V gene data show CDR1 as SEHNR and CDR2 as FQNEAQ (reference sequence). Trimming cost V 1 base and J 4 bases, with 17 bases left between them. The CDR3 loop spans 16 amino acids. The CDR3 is CASSLEVVGAKYEQYF. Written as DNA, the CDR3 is TGTGCCAGCAGCTTAGAGGTGGTAGGGGCCAAGTACGAGCAGTACTTC.

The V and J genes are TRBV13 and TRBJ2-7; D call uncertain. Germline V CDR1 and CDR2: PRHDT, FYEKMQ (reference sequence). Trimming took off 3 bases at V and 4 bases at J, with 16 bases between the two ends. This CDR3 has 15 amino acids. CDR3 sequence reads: CASSFSGTTHYEQYF. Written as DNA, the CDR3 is TGTGCCAGCAGCTTCTCGGGTACGACCCATTACGAGCAGTACTTC.

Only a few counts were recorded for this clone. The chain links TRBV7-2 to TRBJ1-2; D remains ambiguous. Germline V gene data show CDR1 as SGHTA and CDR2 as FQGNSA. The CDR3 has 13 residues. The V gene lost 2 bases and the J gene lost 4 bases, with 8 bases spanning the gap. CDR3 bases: TGTGCCAGCAGCTTACCAGCTTCCTATGGCTACACCTTC. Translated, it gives CASSLPASYGYTF.